This paragraph reports one TCR beta chain. Following extraction, RNA underwent reverse transcription to cDNA, which served as the sequencing template. Some clones are missing from TCRdb's copy, which holds only in-frame ones; the method was immunoSEQ multiplex PCR. The repertoire consists of about 180,000 clones, with about 63% occurring once and the leading ten covering about 1.5%. PBMCs yielded sorted CD4+ and CD8+ T cells. V was pared by 1 base and J by 5 bases, with 9 bases between. Germline V CDR1 and CDR2: SGHTA, FQGNSA. This CDR3 has 13 amino acids. This sample is drawn from a study of CD8+ T cells in alopecia areata. As for the study in general: Treatment comprised oral tofacitinib, 5 to 10 mg twice daily, in treated patients.

The chain combines TRBV7-2 with TRBJ2-7, with a possible D match to TRBD2 (5 bases). This sample comprised CD4+ T cells sorted from blood, obtained at week 0. The sequence was obtained from a human donor with alopecia areata. The CDR3 coding sequence is TGTGCCAGCAGCTTAGTTGTCGGGGACGAGCAGTACTTC. Protein product: CASSLVVGDEQYF.